This entry lists 27 T cell receptor beta chains sequenced from one sample in a study of cytomegalovirus exposure and HLA in healthy donors. With 60 Vbeta and 13 Jbeta primers, the PCR was carried out. Profiled with immunoSEQ multiplex PCR; TCRdb holds only in-frame clones, not every one. The sample lists some 190,000 clones, 75% to 85% occurring once. Sequenced sample: PBMCs. These receptors were taken from a woman in her 30s in good health and CMV-seropositive.

V usage is TRBV19 and J usage is TRBJ1-4, with TRBD1 matching over 10 bases. After removal of 7 bases from V and 1 base from J, the junction contained 9 bases not matched to a gene. The germline V gene has CDR1 LNHDA and CDR2 SQIVND (reference sequence). The CDR3 is 17 amino acids. CDR3 coding DNA: TGTGCCAGTAACACCGGGACAGGGGAAGGAACTAATGAAAAACTGTTTTTT. Amino acids: CASNTGTGEGTNEKLFF.

This clone occurred a few times. This sequence joins TRBV9 and TRBJ1-1; no firm D call. The V end lost 0 bases, the J end lost 8 bases, and 11 bases lay between the germline ends. The CDR3 has 13 amino acids. Germline V gives CDR1 SGDLS, CDR2 YYNGEE. CDR3 sequence: CASSVEGTGEAFF. The CDR3 region has the DNA TGTGCCAGCAGCGTAGAGGGCACGGGGGAAGCTTTCTTT.

The V call is TRBV4-3, the J call TRBJ2-3; D is uncertain. V shed 8 bases and J shed 4 bases, with 10 bases lying between them. CDR1 is LGHNA and CDR2 is YSLEER in the germline V gene. The CDR3 runs to 12 residues. CDR3 in DNA: TGCGCCAGCGGCAACGGAGCAGATACGCAGTATTTT. This codes for CASGNGADTQYF.

This clone appeared once. V and J are TRBV5-1 and TRBJ1-1; no clear D gene. Germline CDR1 SGHRS, CDR2 YFSETQ. Trimming shortened V by 4 bases and J by 7 bases, and 14 bases separated the two germline ends. The CDR3 sequence is 13 residues long. CDR3 DNA: TGCGCCAGCAGCGTACAGCCGAACGATGAAGCTTTCTTT. Protein product: CASSVQPNDEAFF.

This chain links TRBV9 with TRBJ1-2, with 7 positions matching TRBD1. Germline assignment: CDR1 SGDLS and CDR2 YYNGEE. The V gene end was trimmed by 3 bases and the J gene end by 4 bases; junction bases not matched to a gene: 9. This CDR3 has 15 amino acids. The CDR3 DNA sequence: TGTGCCAGCAGCGCCAGGGGGGATAAGATCTATGGCTACACCTTC. Amino acid sequence: CASSARGDKIYGYTF.

This chain connects TRBV5-8 to TRBJ2-5; 10 nucleotides agree with TRBD2. Germline lookup yields CDR1 SGHTS and CDR2 YDEGEE. This CDR3 has 16 residues. The V and J ends lost 4 bases and 5 bases, in that order; junction bases with no gene match: 11. CDR3 loop: CASSPGVAGGWETQYF. CDR3 nucleotide sequence: TGTGCCAGCAGCCCGGGGGTAGCGGGAGGATGGGAGACCCAGTACTTC.

This clone was observed a few times. The gene calls are TRBV7-6 and TRBJ2-2; D may be TRBD1 (5 bases). The CDR3 contains 15 residues. Germline-derived CDR1 and CDR2 are SGHVS and FNYEAQ. The V end was cut by 3 bases, the J end by 5 bases, with 13 bases between. The CDR3 DNA reads TGTGCCAGCAGCTTGGGTGGACACGCAACCGGGGAGCTGTTTTTT. Translating it yields CASSLGGHATGELFF. Supplemented by reference TRBV7-6 and TRBJ2-2, the full variable domain reads GAGVSQSPRYKVTKRGQDVALRCDPISGHVSLYWYRQALGQGPEFLTYFNYEAQQDKSGLPNDRFSAERPEGSISTLTIQRTEQRDSAMYRCASSLGGHATGELFFGEGSRLTVL.

The V call is TRBV28, the J call TRBJ2-7, with 8 bases matching TRBD2. Germline CDR1 MDHEN, CDR2 SYDVKM. The CDR3 spans 15 residues. The V and J ends lost 3 bases and 7 bases, in that order; junction bases with no gene match: 11. The CDR3, as DNA: TGTGCCAGCAGTTTTGTTGCGGGAGGCCTTCAGGAGCAGTACTTC. Its translation: CASSFVAGGLQEQYF.

The rearrangement joins TRBV19 to TRBJ2-1; 10 bases align to TRBD2. V shed 7 bases, J shed 3 bases, and the junction held 6 bases outside the gene matches. CDR3 length: 15 residues. The germline V gene has CDR1 LNHDA and CDR2 SQIVND (reference sequence). CDR3 bases: TGTGCCAGTAAAATAGTAGCGGGAGGCTACAATGAGCAGTTCTTC. It is translated as CASKIVAGGYNEQFF.

This clone was seen only a few times. This sequence joins TRBV5-8 and TRBJ2-7; 8 bases are shared with TRBD1. Germline CDR1 reads SGHTS; CDR2 reads YDEGEE. This CDR3 is built from 15 residues. Trimming at V came to 2 bases and at J to 5 bases, leaving 9 bases not matched to a gene. The CDR3 region is CASSFQTRGPDEQYF. Written as DNA, the CDR3 is TGTGCCAGCAGCTTCCAAACCAGGGGGCCCGACGAGCAGTACTTC.

V and J are TRBV11-2 and TRBJ2-5; 8 bases are shared with TRBD1. The CDR3 consists of 14 residues. J gave up 5 bases and V 4 bases, and 6 bases lay outside the gene matches. Germline CDR1 is SGHAT and CDR2 is FQNNGV. The CDR3 reads CASSSWTGRETQYF. The CDR3 coding sequence is TGTGCCAGCAGCTCCTGGACAGGGAGGGAGACCCAGTACTTC.

The V gene is TRBV27, the J gene TRBJ2-1; the D gene is possibly TRBD2 (5 bases). Per the germline V gene, CDR1 is MNHEY and CDR2 is SMNVEV (reference sequence). The germline V and J ends were trimmed by 5 bases and 8 bases, with 13 bases remaining between them. The CDR3 length is 13 residues. The CDR3 spells CASSDGEHHEQFF. CDR3 nucleotide sequence: TGTGCCAGCAGTGATGGGGAGCACCATGAGCAGTTCTTC.

This clone came up a few times. The chain recombines TRBV2 with TRBJ1-2; D is undetermined. The germline V gene encodes CDR1 SNHLY and CDR2 FYNNEI. This CDR3 is 12 amino acids long. V was clipped by 8 bases and J by 4 bases, with 11 bases between them. This CDR3 reads CASGVRGYGYTF. The DNA for the CDR3 is TGTGCCAGCGGGGTCCGGGGCTATGGCTACACCTTC.

With regard to this clone: A junction end diverges from the germline sequence, so it may reflect a read error. This chain joins TRBV5-4 and TRBJ1-4, with a tentative D call TRBD1 (6 bases). CDR1 and CDR2 (germline): SGHNT, YYREEE (reference sequence). This CDR3 comprises 14 residues. Here the CDR3 DNA reads TGTGCCAGCAGTTTGGACAGTTTCGGTGAAAAACTGTTTTTT. Translating gives CASSLDSFGEKLFF.

The chain carries TRBV5-1 and TRBJ1-4, with D uncertain. V gave up 1 base and J gave up 8 bases, with 12 bases separating them. This CDR3 comprises 14 residues. The germline V gene encodes CDR1 SGHRS and CDR2 YFSETQ. The CDR3 nucleotides are TGCGCCAGCAGCTTGTCGGTGGAGGGAGAAAAACTGTTTTTT. Translating it yields CASSLSVEGEKLFF.

This chain connects TRBV6-5 to TRBJ2-7; TRBD1 is a possible D gene (5 bases). The CDR3 is 15 residues long. V lost 4 bases to trimming and J lost 1 base, with 14 bases between them. Germline V lookup: CDR1 MNHEY, CDR2 SVGAGI. CDR3 sequence reads: CASSSRTGISYEQYF. The CDR3 region has the DNA TGTGCCAGCAGTTCCCGTACAGGTATTTCCTACGAGCAGTACTTC.

V gene TRBV11-2 combines with J gene TRBJ2-7, with 11 bases aligning to TRBD2. Germline V lookup: CDR1 SGHAT, CDR2 FQNNGV. This CDR3 comprises 14 residues. V lost 5 bases to trimming and J lost 12 bases; unmatched junction nucleotides: 12. CDR3 loop: CASSGTSGRGWAYF. CDR3 in DNA: TGTGCCAGCAGCGGCACTAGCGGGAGAGGATGGGCGTACTTC. The full variable domain, its missing parts supplied by reference TRBV11-2 and TRBJ2-7, is EAGVAQSPRYKIIEKRQSVAFWCNPISGHATLYWYQQILGQGPKLLIQFQNNGVVDDSQLPKDRFSAERLKGVDSTLKIQPAKLEDSAVYLCASSGTSGRGWAYFGPGTRLTVT.

The chain joins TRBV19 to TRBJ2-5, with TRBD1 as a possible D gene (5 bases). The V end lost 6 bases, the J end lost 3 bases, and 11 bases lay between the germline ends. The CDR3 has 13 amino acids. CDR1 and CDR2 (germline): LNHDA, SQIVND (reference sequence). CDR3 residues: CASSPGFEETQYF. As DNA, the CDR3 is TGTGCCAGTAGCCCAGGGTTCGAAGAGACCCAGTACTTC.

The chain couples TRBV28 to TRBJ2-7, with TRBD2 identical over 8 bases. V lost 3 bases and J lost 3; bases outside the gene matches: 7. Germline CDR1 and CDR2: MDHEN and SYDVKM. CDR3 length equals 15 residues. The DNA for the CDR3 is TGTGCCAGCAGTTTCGCGGGGGGCAGTGGCTACGAGCAGTACTTC. Translated: CASSFAGGSGYEQYF.

This clone was counted only a few times. This sequence joins TRBV29-1 and TRBJ1-2; 9 positions match TRBD1. CDR1 and CDR2 (germline): SQVTM, ANQGSEA. V lost 3 bases to trimming and J lost 6 bases; unmatched junction nucleotides: 8. The length of the CDR3 is 14 residues. Here the CDR3 reads CSVDGTGKLNGYTF. DNA for the CDR3: TGCAGCGTTGACGGGACAGGGAAACTGAATGGCTACACCTTC.

V is TRBV10-3 and J is TRBJ2-5; TRBD1 matches 12 bases. V shed 6 bases, J shed 5 bases, and the junction held 7 bases outside the gene matches. CDR3 length: 15 amino acids. Germline-derived CDR1 and CDR2 are ENHRY and SYGVKD. The CDR3 coding sequence is TGTGCCATCAGAGCCGGGACAGGGGGCGCCGAGACCCAGTACTTC. Translated: CAIRAGTGGAETQYF.

The V gene is TRBV6-1, the J gene TRBJ2-1; unclear D gene. The CDR3 is made up of 11 amino acids. In germline, CDR1 is MNHNS, CDR2 SASEGT. V lost 7 bases and J lost 4, with 5 bases in between. CDR3 loop: CASKEYNEQFF. The CDR3 DNA sequence: TGTGCCAGCAAGGAGTACAATGAGCAGTTCTTC.

This chain joins TRBV27 and TRBJ2-3; TRBD2 matches at 8 bases. Trimming at V came to 3 bases and at J to 4 bases, leaving 12 bases not matched to a gene. This CDR3 has 17 amino acids. Germline V gene sequence: CDR1 MNHEY, CDR2 SMNVEV (reference sequence). The CDR3 here is CASSFLTAGARADTQYF. The CDR3 coding sequence is TGTGCCAGCAGTTTTCTCACAGCGGGGGCGAGGGCAGATACGCAGTATTTT.

With respect to this clone: At one end, the junction sequence differs from germline, possibly due to a read error. The rearrangement joins TRBV10-3 to TRBJ2-2; TRBD2 matches 8 bases. Germline-derived CDR1 and CDR2 are ENHRY and SYGVKD. The CDR3 runs 15 residues. As DNA, the CDR3 is TGTGCCAGCAGTCTCCCAGCGGGGGACACCGGGGAGCTGTTTTTT. Its translation is CASSLPAGDTGELFF.

This chain connects TRBV7-2 to TRBJ2-7, with 8 bases fitting TRBD1. The CDR3 spans 16 residues. In germline, CDR1 is SGHTA, CDR2 FQGNSA. Trimming at V came to 1 base and at J to 5 bases, leaving 10 bases not matched to a gene. As DNA, the CDR3 is TGTGCCAGCAGCTTAGGCACAGGGGGGATGAAGAACGAGCAGTACTTC. Translated, it gives CASSLGTGGMKNEQYF. Complete variable domain (other parts from reference TRBV7-2 and TRBJ2-7): GAGVSQSPSNKVTEKGKDVELRCDPISGHTALYWYRQSLGQGLEFLIYFQGNSAPDKSGLPSDRFSAERTGGSVSTLTIQRTQQEDSAVYLCASSLGTGGMKNEQYFGPGTRLTVT.

V is TRBV9 and J is TRBJ2-6, with D possibly TRBD2 on 5 matching bases. Germline lookup yields CDR1 SGDLS and CDR2 YYNGEE. The V and J ends lost 4 bases and 0 bases respectively, with 11 bases between them. CDR3 length equals 16 residues. The CDR3 bases are TGTGCCAGCAGCCCGAGGCGGGCCTCTGGGGCCAACGTCCTGACTTTC. Its protein is CASSPRRASGANVLTF.

The chain joins TRBV7-9 to TRBJ2-5; 8 positions agree with TRBD2. The J segment lost 5 bases and the V segment lost 0 bases, leaving 5 bases of the junction unmatched. The CDR3 has 15 amino acids. Germline V CDR1 and CDR2: SEHNR, FQNEAQ (reference sequence). CDR3 DNA: TGTGCCAGCAGCTTAGCCCCCCGGGGGGGGGAGACCCAGTACTTC. Translation gives CASSLAPRGGETQYF.